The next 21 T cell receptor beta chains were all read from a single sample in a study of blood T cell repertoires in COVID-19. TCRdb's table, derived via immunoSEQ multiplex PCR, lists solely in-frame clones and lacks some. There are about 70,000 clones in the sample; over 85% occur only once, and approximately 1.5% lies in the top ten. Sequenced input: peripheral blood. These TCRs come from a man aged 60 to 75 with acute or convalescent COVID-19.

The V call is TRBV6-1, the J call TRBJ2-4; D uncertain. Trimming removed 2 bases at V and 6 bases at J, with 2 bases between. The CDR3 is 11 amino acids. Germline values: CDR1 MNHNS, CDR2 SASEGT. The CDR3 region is CASSERNIQYF. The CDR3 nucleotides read TGTGCCAGCAGTGAACGAAACATTCAGTACTTC.

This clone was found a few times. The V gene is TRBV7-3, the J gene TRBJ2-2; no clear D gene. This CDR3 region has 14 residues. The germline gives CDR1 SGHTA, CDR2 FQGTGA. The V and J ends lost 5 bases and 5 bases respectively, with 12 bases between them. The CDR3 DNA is TGTGCCAGCAGCCTCCTCGGGTCAACCGGGGAGCTGTTTTTT. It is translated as CASSLLGSTGELFF.

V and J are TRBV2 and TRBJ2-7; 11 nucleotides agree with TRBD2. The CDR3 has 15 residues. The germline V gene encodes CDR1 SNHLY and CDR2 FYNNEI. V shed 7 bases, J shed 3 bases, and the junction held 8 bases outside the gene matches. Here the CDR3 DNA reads TGTGCCAGCACTAGCGGGGGGAAGCCCAGCTACGAGCAGTACTTC. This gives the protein CASTSGGKPSYEQYF.

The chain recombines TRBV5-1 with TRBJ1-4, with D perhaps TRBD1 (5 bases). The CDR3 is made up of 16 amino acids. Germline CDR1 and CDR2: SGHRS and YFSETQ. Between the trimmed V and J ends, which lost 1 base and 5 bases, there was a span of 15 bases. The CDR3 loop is CASSLRAVGANEKLFF. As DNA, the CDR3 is TGCGCCAGCAGCTTGCGGGCCGTAGGGGCGAATGAAAAACTGTTTTTT.

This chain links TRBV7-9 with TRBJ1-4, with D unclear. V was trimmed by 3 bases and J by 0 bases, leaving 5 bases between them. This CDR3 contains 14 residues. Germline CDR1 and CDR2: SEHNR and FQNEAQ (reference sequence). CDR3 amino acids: CASSFSATNEKLFF. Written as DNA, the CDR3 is TGTGCCAGCAGCTTTTCGGCAACTAATGAAAAACTGTTTTTT.

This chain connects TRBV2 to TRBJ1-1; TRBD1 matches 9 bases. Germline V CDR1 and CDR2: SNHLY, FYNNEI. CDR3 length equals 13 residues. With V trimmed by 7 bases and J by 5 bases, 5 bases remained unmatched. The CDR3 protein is CASIRDRGTEAFF. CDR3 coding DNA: TGTGCCAGCATTAGAGACAGGGGGACTGAAGCTTTCTTT.

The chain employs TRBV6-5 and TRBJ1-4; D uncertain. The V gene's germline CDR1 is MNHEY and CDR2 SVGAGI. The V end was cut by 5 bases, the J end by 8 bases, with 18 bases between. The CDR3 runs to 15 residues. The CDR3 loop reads CASSPLRGYREKLFF. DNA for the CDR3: TGTGCCAGCAGTCCACTACGCGGTTATCGAGAAAAACTGTTTTTT.

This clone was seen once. The CDR3 region is CAWSVLTDTQYF. The DNA for the CDR3 is TGTGCCTGGAGTGTTCTCACAGATACGCAGTATTTT. The chain links TRBV30 to TRBJ2-3; D unclear. V was clipped by 0 bases and J by 2 bases, with 3 bases between them. CDR1 is GTSNPN, CDR2 SVGIG, per germline (reference sequence). The CDR3 is 12 residues long.

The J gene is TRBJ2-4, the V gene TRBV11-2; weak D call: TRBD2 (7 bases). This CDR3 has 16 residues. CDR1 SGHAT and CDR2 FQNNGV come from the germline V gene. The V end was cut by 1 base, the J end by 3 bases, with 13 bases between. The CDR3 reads CASSLVGGAIKNIQYF. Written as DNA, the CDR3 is TGTGCCAGCAGCTTAGTTGGGGGGGCTATCAAAAACATTCAGTACTTC.

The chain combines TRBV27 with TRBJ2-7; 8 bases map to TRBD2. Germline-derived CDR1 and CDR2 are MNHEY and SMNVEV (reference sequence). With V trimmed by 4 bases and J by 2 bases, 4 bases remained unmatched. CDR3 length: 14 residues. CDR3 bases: TGTGCCAGCAGTTCCCGGGGGGGAGCCTACGAGCAGTACTTC. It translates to CASSSRGGAYEQYF.

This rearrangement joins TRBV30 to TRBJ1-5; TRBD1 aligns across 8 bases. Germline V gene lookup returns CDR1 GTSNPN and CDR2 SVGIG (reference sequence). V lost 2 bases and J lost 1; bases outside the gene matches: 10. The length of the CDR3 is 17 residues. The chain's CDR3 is CAWSSGTGGLSNQPQHF. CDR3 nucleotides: TGTGCCTGGAGTTCCGGGACAGGAGGGTTAAGCAATCAGCCCCAGCATTTT.

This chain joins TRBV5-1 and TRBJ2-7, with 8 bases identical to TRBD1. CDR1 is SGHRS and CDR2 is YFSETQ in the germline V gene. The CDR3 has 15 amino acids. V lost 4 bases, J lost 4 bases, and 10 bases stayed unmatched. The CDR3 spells CASSPETGVNYEQYF. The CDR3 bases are TGCGCCAGCAGCCCGGAGACAGGGGTTAATTACGAGCAGTACTTC.

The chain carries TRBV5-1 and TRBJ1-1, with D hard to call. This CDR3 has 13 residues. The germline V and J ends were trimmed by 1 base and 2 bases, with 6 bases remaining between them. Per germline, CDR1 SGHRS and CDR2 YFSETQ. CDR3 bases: TGCGCCAGCAGCTTGTGGGCTAACACTGAAGCTTTCTTT. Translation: CASSLWANTEAFF.

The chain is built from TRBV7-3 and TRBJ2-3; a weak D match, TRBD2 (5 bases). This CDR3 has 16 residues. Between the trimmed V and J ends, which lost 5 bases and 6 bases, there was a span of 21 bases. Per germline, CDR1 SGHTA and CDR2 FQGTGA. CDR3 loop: CASSPISGIGGDTQYF. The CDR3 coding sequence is TGTGCCAGCAGCCCCATCTCGGGGATCGGTGGGGATACGCAGTATTTT.

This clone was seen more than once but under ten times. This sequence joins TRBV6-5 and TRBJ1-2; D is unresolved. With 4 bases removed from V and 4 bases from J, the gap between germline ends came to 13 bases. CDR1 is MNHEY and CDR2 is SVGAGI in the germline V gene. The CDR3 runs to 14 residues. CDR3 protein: CASSSVREGYGYTF. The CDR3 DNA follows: TGTGCCAGCAGTTCGGTACGCGAGGGCTATGGCTACACCTTC.

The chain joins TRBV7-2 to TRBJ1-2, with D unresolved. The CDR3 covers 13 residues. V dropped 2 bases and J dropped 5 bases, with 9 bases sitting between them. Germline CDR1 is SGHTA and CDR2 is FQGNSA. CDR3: CASSLSTAYGYTF. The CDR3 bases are TGTGCCAGCAGCTTATCAACAGCTTATGGCTACACCTTC. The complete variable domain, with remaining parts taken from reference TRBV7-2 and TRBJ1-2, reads GAGVSQSPSNKVTEKGKDVELRCDPISGHTALYWYRQSLGQGLEFLIYFQGNSAPDKSGLPSDRFSAERTGGSVSTLTIQRTQQEDSAVYLCASSLSTAYGYTFGSGTRLTVV.

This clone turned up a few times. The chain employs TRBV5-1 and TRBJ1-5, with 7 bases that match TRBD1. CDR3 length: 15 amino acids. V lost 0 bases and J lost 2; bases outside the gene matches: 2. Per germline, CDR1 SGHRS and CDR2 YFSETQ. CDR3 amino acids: CASSLEGARNQPQHF. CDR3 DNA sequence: TGCGCCAGCAGCTTGGAGGGGGCTCGCAATCAGCCCCAGCATTTT. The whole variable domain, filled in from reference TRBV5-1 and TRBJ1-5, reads KAGVTQTPRYLIKTRGQQVTLSCSPISGHRSVSWYQQTPGQGLQFLFEYFSETQRNKGNFPGRFSGRQFSNSRSEMNVSTLELGDSALYLCASSLEGARNQPQHFGDGTRLSIL.

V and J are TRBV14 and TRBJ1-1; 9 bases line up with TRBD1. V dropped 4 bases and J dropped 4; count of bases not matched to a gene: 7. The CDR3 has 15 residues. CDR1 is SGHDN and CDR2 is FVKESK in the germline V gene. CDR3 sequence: CASSLGTGFSTEAFF. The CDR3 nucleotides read TGTGCCAGCAGCCTCGGGACAGGGTTCAGCACTGAAGCTTTCTTT. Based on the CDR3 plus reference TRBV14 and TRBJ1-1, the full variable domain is EAGVTQFPSHSVIEKGQTVTLRCDPISGHDNLYWYRRVMGKEIKFLLHFVKESKQDESGMPNNRFLAERTGGTYSTLKVQPAELEDSGVYFCASSLGTGFSTEAFFGQGTRLTVV.

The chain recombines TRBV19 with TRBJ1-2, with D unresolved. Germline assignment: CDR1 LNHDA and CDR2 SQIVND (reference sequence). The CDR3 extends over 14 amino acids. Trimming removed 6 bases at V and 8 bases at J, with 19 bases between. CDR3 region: CASRGVGIQQGYTF. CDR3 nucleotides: TGTGCCAGTAGGGGTGTCGGGATCCAACAGGGCTACACCTTC.

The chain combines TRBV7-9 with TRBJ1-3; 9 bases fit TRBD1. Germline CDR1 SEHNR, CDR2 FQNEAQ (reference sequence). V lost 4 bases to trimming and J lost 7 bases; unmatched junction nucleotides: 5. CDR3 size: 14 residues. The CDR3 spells CASSSTGGRNTIYF. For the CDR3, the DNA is TGTGCCAGCAGCTCAACAGGGGGCAGGAACACCATATATTTT. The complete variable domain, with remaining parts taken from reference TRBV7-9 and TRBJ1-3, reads DTGVSQNPRHKITKRGQNVTFRCDPISEHNRLYWYRQTLGQGPEFLTYFQNEAQLEKSRLLSDRFSAERPKGSFSTLEIQRTEQGDSAMYLCASSSTGGRNTIYFGEGSWLTVV.

The CDR3 DNA reads as TGTGCCGCTAACTGGGAGGCTTTCTTT. Its translation: CAANWEAFF. V usage is TRBV27 and J usage is TRBJ1-1; D gene uncertain. V dropped 11 bases and J dropped 11 bases, with 12 bases sitting between them. CDR3 length: 9 amino acids. The V gene's germline CDR1 is MNHEY and CDR2 SMNVEV (reference sequence).